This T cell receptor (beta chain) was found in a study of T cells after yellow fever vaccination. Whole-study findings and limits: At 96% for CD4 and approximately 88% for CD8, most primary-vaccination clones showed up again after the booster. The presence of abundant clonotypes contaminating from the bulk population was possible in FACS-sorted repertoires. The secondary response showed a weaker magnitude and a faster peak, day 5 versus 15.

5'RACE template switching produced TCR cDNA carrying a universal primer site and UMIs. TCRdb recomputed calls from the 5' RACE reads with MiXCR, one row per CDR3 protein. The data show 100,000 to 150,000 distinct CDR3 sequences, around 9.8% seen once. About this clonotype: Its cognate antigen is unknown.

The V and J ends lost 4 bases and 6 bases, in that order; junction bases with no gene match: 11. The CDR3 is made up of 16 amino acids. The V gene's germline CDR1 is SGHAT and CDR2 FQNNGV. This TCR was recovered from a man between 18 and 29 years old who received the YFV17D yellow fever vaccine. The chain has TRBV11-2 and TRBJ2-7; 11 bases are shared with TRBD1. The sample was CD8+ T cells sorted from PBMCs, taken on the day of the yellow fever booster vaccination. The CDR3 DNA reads TGTGCCAGCAGCTACCGGGACAGGGGGTTCTCGGGCGAGCAGTACGTC. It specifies CASSYRDRGFSGEQYV.